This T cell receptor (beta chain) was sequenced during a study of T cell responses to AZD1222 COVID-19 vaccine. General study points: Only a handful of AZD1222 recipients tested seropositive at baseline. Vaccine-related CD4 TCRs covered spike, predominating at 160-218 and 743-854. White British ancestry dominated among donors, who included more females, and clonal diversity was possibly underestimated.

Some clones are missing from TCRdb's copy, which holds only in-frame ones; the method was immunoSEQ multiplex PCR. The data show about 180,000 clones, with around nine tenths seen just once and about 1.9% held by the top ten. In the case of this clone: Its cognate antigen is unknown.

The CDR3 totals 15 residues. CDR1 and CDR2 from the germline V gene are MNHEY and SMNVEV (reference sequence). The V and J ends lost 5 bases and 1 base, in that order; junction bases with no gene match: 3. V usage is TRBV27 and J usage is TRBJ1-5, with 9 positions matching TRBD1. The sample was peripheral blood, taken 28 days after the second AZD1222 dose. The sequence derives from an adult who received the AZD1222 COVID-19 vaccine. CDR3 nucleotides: TGTGCCAGCAGTGTAGGACAGGGGAGCAATCAGCCCCAGCATTTT. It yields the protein CASSVGQGSNQPQHF.